The 29 T cell receptor beta chains given below trace back to one sample, sequenced in a study of control samples from healthy donors and cancer patients. Sequenced by immunoSEQ multiplex PCR; TCRdb stores in-frame clones only, minus some. The sample has about 140,000 clones; about nine tenths are singletons. Sequencing input: blood. The receptors stem from a man under 40 in good health.

This clone is medium-sized (0.01 to 0.1%) in the sample. V is TRBV23-1 and J is TRBJ2-7, with 9 bases lining up with TRBD1. Being an ORF, TRBV23-1 has a function that is uncertain. CDR3 length: 16 residues. V lost 0 bases and J lost 3; bases outside the gene matches: 6. The CDR3 sequence: CASSQSSRTGDYEQYF. The CDR3 region has the DNA TGCGCCAGCAGTCAATCGAGTCGGACAGGGGACTACGAGCAGTACTTC.

This chain links TRBV9 with TRBJ1-4; no clear D gene. The V end was cut by 4 bases, the J end by 3 bases, with 13 bases between. Germline CDR1 and CDR2: SGDLS and YYNGEE. This CDR3 is 15 amino acids long. The CDR3 DNA follows: TGTGCCAGCAGCCTCGGAGGCAGCCCTAATGAAAAACTGTTTTTT. It yields the protein CASSLGGSPNEKLFF.

The rearrangement joins TRBV28 to TRBJ2-1; D might be TRBD2 (6 bases). V was pared by 1 base and J by 10 bases, with 17 bases between. Germline V gene data show CDR1 as MDHEN and CDR2 as SYDVKM. This CDR3 is built from 15 residues. CDR3 protein: CASSLSGGSGSEQFF. The CDR3 region has the DNA TGTGCCAGCAGTTTATCGGGCGGAAGCGGGTCGGAGCAGTTCTTC.

J is TRBJ2-7 and V is TRBV7-2; unclear D gene. The CDR3 runs to 14 residues. The V and J ends lost 5 bases and 4 bases respectively, with 15 bases between them. Per germline, CDR1 SGHTA and CDR2 FQGNSA. DNA of the CDR3: TGTGCCAGCAGCATACGGGTTGGATCATACGAGCAGTACTTC. Its translation: CASSIRVGSYEQYF.

V gene TRBV18 combines with J gene TRBJ2-7, with TRBD2 matching 7 bases. The CDR3 length is 15 residues. With V trimmed by 3 bases and J by 3 bases, 8 bases remained unmatched. Looked up from germline, CDR1 is KGHSH and CDR2 is LQKENI. The CDR3 bases are TGTGCCAGCTCACCCCCTGGGGGGGACGGCTACGAGCAGTACTTC. Protein product: CASSPPGGDGYEQYF.

The V call is TRBV6-2 or TRBV6-3, the J call TRBJ1-1; D not certain. Per the germline V gene, CDR1 is MNHEY and CDR2 is SVGEGT. The CDR3 consists of 14 residues. The ends were cut back, 4 bases at V and 3 bases at J, with 12 bases in the middle. The CDR3 DNA is TGTGCCAGCAGTTTAGATGGCAGCTACACTGAAGCTTTCTTT. It is translated as CASSLDGSYTEAFF.

The chain couples TRBV30 to TRBJ2-4; D is perhaps TRBD1 (6 bases). Between the trimmed V and J ends, which lost 2 bases and 0 bases, there was a span of 8 bases. The CDR3 sequence is 14 residues long. The germline V gene encodes CDR1 GTSNPN and CDR2 SVGIG (reference sequence). The CDR3 is CAWSTGIAKNIQYF. In nucleotides, the CDR3 is TGTGCCTGGAGTACAGGGATAGCCAAAAACATTCAGTACTTC.

The rearrangement joins TRBV11-3 to TRBJ1-2; TRBD1 matches at 7 bases. Trimming took 5 bases from V and 1 from J; bases not matched to a gene: 7. Germline CDR1 is SGHNT and CDR2 is YENEEA. The CDR3 sequence is 15 residues long. This CDR3 is CASSLRDSRNYGYTF. The CDR3 nucleotides read TGTGCCAGCAGCCTCCGGGACAGCCGTAACTATGGCTACACCTTC.

The rearrangement uses TRBV28 and TRBJ1-2; D is uncertain. Trimming cost V 8 bases and J 8 bases, with 12 bases left between them. This CDR3 has 11 residues. Germline lookup yields CDR1 MDHEN and CDR2 SYDVKM. The CDR3 region is CASYLSGGYTF. DNA for the CDR3: TGTGCCAGCTACCTCTCGGGGGGCTACACCTTC.

J is TRBJ1-1 and V is TRBV5-4; TRBD1 aligns across 9 bases. Germline V gene lookup returns CDR1 SGHNT and CDR2 YYREEE (reference sequence). The ends lost 0 bases at V and 4 bases at J; junction bases unmatched: 7. CDR3 size: 16 residues. The CDR3 reads CASSLAGQGVGTEAFF. In DNA, the CDR3 is TGTGCCAGCAGCTTGGCGGGACAGGGCGTTGGCACTGAAGCTTTCTTT.

This chain uses TRBV19 with TRBJ2-4; possibly TRBD1 or TRBD2 for D (5 bases each). The CDR3 contains 15 residues. Per the germline V gene, CDR1 is LNHDA and CDR2 is SQIVND (reference sequence). V gave up 3 bases and J gave up 6 bases, with 15 bases separating them. The CDR3 here is CASSMGKGTGNIQYF. CDR3 coding DNA: TGTGCCAGTAGTATGGGGAAAGGGACGGGAAACATTCAGTACTTC.

The chain is built from TRBV9 and TRBJ2-7, with D hard to call. Per germline, CDR1 SGDLS and CDR2 YYNGEE. V shed 4 bases and J shed 0 bases, with 11 bases lying between them. CDR3 length equals 14 residues. CDR3 DNA sequence: TGTGCCAGCAGCTTCGGAGACGGCTCCTACGAGCAGTACTTC. This encodes CASSFGDGSYEQYF.

V gene TRBV18 combines with J gene TRBJ2-1; 9 bases fit TRBD2. With 2 bases clipped from V and 4 bases from J, the junction kept 6 bases outside the gene matches. The CDR3 consists of 16 residues. Germline CDR1 and CDR2: KGHSH and LQKENI. CDR3 residues: CASSPMAGGRYNEQFF. The DNA for the CDR3 is TGTGCCAGCTCACCAATGGCGGGAGGGAGGTACAATGAGCAGTTCTTC.

This clone was recorded once. The rearrangement links TRBV6-5 to TRBJ2-5; D may be TRBD2 (6 bases). V was cut by 2 bases and J by 5 bases, with 12 bases left in between. CDR3 length: 14 amino acids. From germline, CDR1 is MNHEY and CDR2 SVGAGI. Written as DNA, the CDR3 is TGTGCCAGCAGTTACCGGGCAGGGAGGGAGACCCAGTACTTC. Protein: CASSYRAGRETQYF.

The rearrangement joins TRBV9 to TRBJ2-7, with 8 bases identical to TRBD2. This CDR3 is built from 15 residues. Germline loops: CDR1 SGDLS, CDR2 YYNGEE. J was trimmed by 2 bases and V by 3 bases; bases with no gene match: 7. The CDR3 bases are TGTGCCAGCAGCGCAAAATCGGGACTAGCCTACGAGCAGTACTTC. This sequence encodes CASSAKSGLAYEQYF.

The chain joins TRBV7-2 to TRBJ2-6; D unclear. V was trimmed by 2 bases and J by 0 bases, leaving 8 bases between them. Germline V gene lookup returns CDR1 SGHTA and CDR2 FQGNSA. This CDR3 comprises 16 residues. The CDR3 region has the DNA TGTGCCAGCAGCTTATCTGGTGGCTCTGGGGCCAACGTCCTGACTTTC. The encoded protein is CASSLSGGSGANVLTF.

This chain joins TRBV28 and TRBJ2-3; D is unresolved. The CDR3 loop spans 14 amino acids. The germline V and J ends were trimmed by 6 bases and 5 bases, with 15 bases remaining between them. Germline V gives CDR1 MDHEN, CDR2 SYDVKM. The chain's CDR3 is CASRHHKSGDTQYF. CDR3 DNA sequence: TGTGCCAGCAGGCACCACAAGTCGGGAGATACGCAGTATTTT.

J is TRBJ2-7 and V is TRBV30; 8 bases agree with TRBD2. The CDR3 has 12 amino acids. Germline CDR1 GTSNPN, CDR2 SVGIG (reference sequence). The V gene end was trimmed by 6 bases and the J gene end by 6 bases; junction bases not matched to a gene: 7. CDR3 nucleotides: TGTGCCTGCATCAAAGGACTAGCCGAGCAGTACTTC. The encoded protein is CACIKGLAEQYF.

This chain uses TRBV30 with TRBJ2-7; 9 bases match TRBD1. The CDR3 totals 14 residues. Germline V CDR1 and CDR2: GTSNPN, SVGIG (reference sequence). V dropped 0 bases and J dropped 4; count of bases not matched to a gene: 4. The DNA of the CDR3 is TGTGCCTGGAGTGTAGGGACAGGGTCTTACGAGCAGTACTTC. The encoded protein is CAWSVGTGSYEQYF.

This sequence joins TRBV29-1 and TRBJ2-7; 7 bases are a match to TRBD1. Germline values: CDR1 SQVTM, CDR2 ANQGSEA. The CDR3 length is 14 residues. V lost 4 bases and J lost 2; bases outside the gene matches: 8. CDR3 nucleotides: TGCAGCGTTGGGACAGGACCTTGGGCCTACGAGCAGTACTTC. Translation gives CSVGTGPWAYEQYF.

The rearrangement joins TRBV27 to TRBJ2-5; 9 positions match TRBD1. The CDR3 runs 19 residues. With 6 bases clipped from V and 1 base from J, the junction kept 18 bases outside the gene matches. CDR1 is MNHEY, CDR2 SMNVEV, per germline (reference sequence). DNA of the CDR3: TGTGCCAGCAGCACATCTCGAAACAGGGGGCCCGATGGCCAAGAGACCCAGTACTTC. Its translation: CASSTSRNRGPDGQETQYF.

The gene calls are TRBV27 and TRBJ1-1; D is undetermined. The germline gives CDR1 MNHEY, CDR2 SMNVEV (reference sequence). The V and J ends lost 1 base and 5 bases respectively, with 11 bases between them. This CDR3 region has 14 residues. The CDR3: CASSLFGEGTEAFF. As DNA, the CDR3 is TGTGCCAGCAGTTTATTTGGGGAAGGGACTGAAGCTTTCTTT.

The CDR3 DNA sequence: TGCGCCAGCAGCTTGATTGTCAATTCACCCCTCCACTTT. This encodes CASSLIVNSPLHF. The chain carries TRBV5-1 and TRBJ1-6; D unresolved. Trimming shortened V by 1 base and J by 7 bases, and 6 bases separated the two germline ends. The CDR3 is made up of 13 amino acids. Germline assignment: CDR1 SGHRS and CDR2 YFSETQ.

CDR3 DNA sequence: TGTGCCAGCAGCTTTAATCGATTCGAGCAGTACTTC. As protein: CASSFNRFEQYF. This sequence joins TRBV5-5 and TRBJ2-7; D gene unclear. The CDR3 sequence is 12 residues long. Looked up from germline, CDR1 is SGHKS and CDR2 is YYEKEE (reference sequence). The V end lost 2 bases, the J end lost 6 bases, and 9 bases lay between the germline ends.

The V gene is TRBV19, the J gene TRBJ1-1; D is possibly TRBD1 (5 bases). This CDR3 is built from 12 residues. V was clipped by 1 base and J by 6 bases, with 6 bases between them. The germline V gene encodes CDR1 LNHDA and CDR2 SQIVND (reference sequence). DNA of the CDR3: TGTGCCAGTAGTATAGGACAGTCTGAAGCTTTCTTT. It codes for CASSIGQSEAFF.

A word on this clone: Relative to the germline gene, one junction end is altered; a read error may explain this. Additional DNA sequences in this sample encode the identical CDR3. The genes are TRBV5-1 and TRBJ1-6, with a tentative D call TRBD1 (6 bases). The CDR3 is 15 residues long. The germline gives CDR1 SGHRS, CDR2 YFSETQ. The CDR3 coding sequence is TGCGCCAGCAGCTCGGCAGGGGTCGAGAATTCGCCCCTCCACTTT. Amino acids: CASSSAGVENSPLHF.

The rearrangement links TRBV28 to TRBJ2-2; possible D gene TRBD1, 6 bases. Germline V gene data show CDR1 as MDHEN and CDR2 as SYDVKM. The germline V and J ends were trimmed by 10 bases and 4 bases, with 19 bases remaining between them. CDR3 length: 15 amino acids. The CDR3 region has the DNA TGTGCCACCAAAGGAACAGGGAGAACCACCGGGGAGCTGTTTTTT. Translating it yields CATKGTGRTTGELFF.

This chain links TRBV27 with TRBJ1-1; 7 bases match TRBD1. With V trimmed by 5 bases and J by 1 base, 4 bases remained unmatched. In germline, CDR1 is MNHEY, CDR2 SMNVEV (reference sequence). The CDR3 runs 14 residues. The CDR3 nucleotides are TGTGCCAGCAGTACAGGGGTTAAGAACACTGAAGCTTTCTTT. Protein: CASSTGVKNTEAFF.

The V call is TRBV6-2 or TRBV6-3, the J call TRBJ2-7; TRBD1 aligns across 11 bases. The CDR3 sequence is 16 residues long. The J segment lost 4 bases and the V segment lost 5 bases, leaving 10 bases of the junction unmatched. Germline V CDR1 and CDR2: MNHEY, SVGEGT. The chain's CDR3 is CASSPITDRGLYEQYF. The CDR3 DNA reads TGTGCCAGCAGTCCAATCACGGACAGGGGGCTGTACGAGCAGTACTTC.